A selection of T cell receptor beta chains follows, all from one sample in a study of OX40 agonist ivuxolimab in advanced cancers. The repertoire was sequenced with immunoSEQ multiplex PCR; TCRdb's copy has only in-frame clones and lacks some. The table has 58,000 or so clones, over 65% seen once. Sample: CD4+ or CD8+ T cells sorted from blood, taken in a trial of the OX40 agonist ivuxolimab. These receptor sequences come from an adult with an advanced solid tumor such as melanoma, head and neck, liver or kidney cancer. Both conserved end residues are part of each CDR3. A D gene is named only where the DNA matches it firmly. For some rows the clone size is stated as once, few or many, or as a class when expanded; others skip it.

TRBD1,TRBV18,TRBJ1-1,NA,TGTGCCAGCTCACTACGACAGGGCGTGAGAATTGAAGCTTTCTTT,CASSLRQGVRIEAFF
NA,TRBV7-2,TRBJ2-2,few,TGTGCCAGCGGCCAGTCATCCGGGTGGCTGTTTTTT,CASGQSSGWLFF
NA,TRBV27,TRBJ2-5,NA,TGTGCCAGCAGTAAAGGTGGATGGCAAGAGACCCAGTACTTC,CASSKGGWQETQYF
NA,TRBV20-1,TRBJ1-4,NA,TGCAGCTCGACGGACAATGAAAAACTGTTTTTT,CSSTDNEKLFF
NA,TRBV28,TRBJ1-1,NA,TGTGCCAGCAGTTCCCGTCTGAAGAACACTGAAGCTTTCTTT,CASSSRLKNTEAFF
TRBD1,TRBV7-2,TRBJ1-4,few,TGTGCCAGCAGCCTAAGGCGACAGGGGACTAATGAAAAACTGTTTTTT,CASSLRRQGTNEKLFF
TRBD2,TRBV7-9,TRBJ2-1,NA,TGTGCCAGCAGCTTGGTCAGCGGGGGGTACAATGAGCAGTTCTTC,CASSLVSGGYNEQFF
NA,TRBV10-3,TRBJ2-7,few,TGTGCCATCGGCCAGTCCTACGAGCAGTACTTC,CAIGQSYEQYF
NA,TRBV19,TRBJ2-7,NA,TGTGCCAGTAGCTATTCCGGCGAGCAGTACTTC,CASSYSGEQYF
TRBD1,TRBV5-1,TRBJ2-2,NA,TGCGCCAGCGATCCGGGACAGGGAAACACCGGGGAGCTGTTTTTT,CASDPGQGNTGELFF
TRBD1,TRBV9,TRBJ2-5,once,TGTGCCAGCAGCTCCACGGGGACAGAAAAGACCCAGTACTTC,CASSSTGTEKTQYF
NA,TRBV5-1,TRBJ2-5,NA,TGCGCCAGCAGACTCGGTGGGGAGACCCAGTACTTC,CASRLGGETQYF
NA,TRBV15,TRBJ1-6,NA,TGTGCCACCAGCAGAGCTTCTGGGTATAATTCACCCCTCCACTTT,CATSRASGYNSPLHF
NA,TRBV9,TRBJ2-5,NA,TGTGCCAGCAGCGTAGAAAGTGGCCGGGGTACAACTTACCACTTC,CASSVESGRGTTYHF
TRBD2,TRBV15,TRBJ2-4,NA,TGTGCCACCAGCACCCTAGCGGGGTTAGCCAAAAACATTCAGTACTTC,CATSTLAGLAKNIQYF
NA,TRBV27,TRBJ2-1,NA,TGTGCCAGTACCCTAGCCGGGGCGTACAATGAGCAGTTCTTC,CASTLAGAYNEQFF
TRBD1,TRBV27,TRBJ2-3,few,TGTGCCAGCAGTTACGGACAGGGCCCTAGCACAGATACGCAGTATTTT,CASSYGQGPSTDTQYF
TRBD2,TRBV7-9,TRBJ2-5,NA,TGTGCCAGCAGCCCCGGGGGGAAGGCGGGGGAGACCCAGTACTTC,CASSPGGKAGETQYF
TRBD2,TRBV10-3,TRBJ2-3,NA,TGTGCCGCCGGGGGGAACACAGATACGCAGTATTTT,CAAGGNTDTQYF
NA,TRBV9,TRBJ1-5,NA,TGTGCCAGCAGCTCCCAACCCGATAGCAATCAGCCCCAGCATTTT,CASSSQPDSNQPQHF
NA,TRBV11-2,TRBJ2-1,NA,TGTGCCAGCAGCAAACAACAGGGATCTTTTGAGCAGTTCTTC,CASSKQQGSFEQFF
NA,TRBV5-6,TRBJ2-4,NA,TGTGCCAGCCGCCGAGTGGGGGAGGAAAACATTCAGTACTTC,CASRRVGEENIQYF
NA,TRBV11-2,TRBJ1-1,NA,TGTGCCAGCAGCATGACCACCGGAGCTGAAGCTTTCTTT,CASSMTTGAEAFF
NA,TRBV18,TRBJ2-1,NA,TGTGCCAGCTCACCACCGTCTCAGGGAGTCTACAATGAGCAGTTCTTC,CASSPPSQGVYNEQFF
TRBD2,TRBV5-4,TRBJ2-3,NA,TGTGCCAGCAGCCACCAGCGGGGGGCAGATACGCAGTATTTT,CASSHQRGADTQYF
TRBD2,TRBV11-3,TRBJ2-3,NA,TGTGCCAGTGGGCTAGCGGATAGCACAGATACGCAGTATTTT,CASGLADSTDTQYF
TRBD1,TRBV28,TRBJ1-2,NA,TGTGCCAGCAGTCCCGGGACAGGGGGCTATGGCTACACCTTC,CASSPGTGGYGYTF
TRBD2,TRBV6-5,TRBJ2-3,NA,TGTGCCAGCAGCCCCTCTAGCGGGGGGGGCAGTGAATATTTT,CASSPSSGGGSEYF
NA,TRBV5-1,TRBJ1-4,NA,TGCGCCAGCAGCTCAGGGGAGGTTCGGGAAAAACTGTTTTTT,CASSSGEVREKLFF
NA,TRBV7-2,TRBJ2-7,NA,TGTGCCAGCAGCCCGGACTGGCAGTCCTACGAGCAGTACTTC,CASSPDWQSYEQYF
TRBD1,TRBV25-1,TRBJ2-7,once,TGTGCCAGCAGTGAATTGGGACAGGGCTTCCACGAGCAGTACTTC,CASSELGQGFHEQYF
NA,TRBV10-3,TRBJ1-1,NA,TGTGCCACCTTCACCGGGGAGAACACTGAAGCTTTCTTT,CATFTGENTEAFF
TRBD1,TRBV7-2,TRBJ2-3,NA,TGTGCCAGCAGCTTCAATGGACAGGGGAATACAGATACGCAGTATTTT,CASSFNGQGNTDTQYF
NA,TRBV25-1,TRBJ1-1,once,TGTGCCAGCAGTGAATCGAGACGCGCTTTCTTT,CASSESRRAFF
TRBD1,TRBV28,TRBJ1-2,NA,TGTGCCAGCAGTGTACCGGGACAGGGAGTGTCTGGCTACACCTTC,CASSVPGQGVSGYTF
NA,TRBV6-5,TRBJ2-3,NA,TGTGCCAGCAGTTACTCAGGGGCAGATACGCAGTATTTT,CASSYSGADTQYF
NA,TRBV25-1,TRBJ1-2,NA,TGTGCCAGCAGTGACCTCGGCAGGGGCTATGGCTACACCTTC,CASSDLGRGYGYTF